These T cell receptor beta chains were read from a single sample in a study of T-cell memory formation after mild COVID-19. TCRdb re-derived calls from the 5' RACE reads in MiXCR, one entry per CDR3 protein. The top ten hold about an eighth of the sample, which has roughly 480,000 distinct CDR3 sequences, around 25% seen once. Sample: PBMCs or a T cell subset sorted from them (not recorded which). The receptors here all came from an adult woman who had mild COVID-19 (a few samples of this study predate the infection). Cell type and time point are not known. CDR3s include the opening cysteine and the closing phenylalanine or tryptophan. D genes are given only for firm matches. The size of a clone is reported for some rows only, either as once, few or many, or as a class for expanded clones.

V	J	D	size	CDR3	DNA
TRBV7-8	TRBJ2-7	TRBD2	.	CASSRTGTSGMYEQYF	TGTGCCAGCAGCCGGACCGGGACTAGCGGAATGTACGAGCAGTACTTC
TRBV6-1	TRBJ2-1	.	.	CASRSALWRGQWSNEQFF	TGTGCCAGCAGAAGTGCCCTTTGGAGGGGGCAATGGAGCAATGAGCAGTTCTTC
TRBV7-6	TRBJ2-5	.	many	CASSLNWPQGETQYF	TGTGCCAGCAGCTTAAATTGGCCCCAGGGGGAGACCCAGTACTTC
TRBV7-9	TRBJ1-1	.	.	CASIYRQGNTEAFF	TGTGCCAGCATCTATAGGCAGGGTAACACTGAAGCTTTCTTT
TRBV7-2	TRBJ2-5	.	.	CASSLAGVMETQYF	TGTGCCAGCAGCTTAGCGGGAGTGATGGAGACCCAGTACTTC
TRBV30	TRBJ2-1	.	few	CAWTSVTKQFF	TGTGCCTGGACCTCAGTTACAAAGCAGTTCTTC
TRBV4-1	TRBJ2-1	.	few	CASSQVPFGGYNEQFF	TGCGCCAGCAGCCAAGTCCCCTTTGGAGGCTACAATGAGCAGTTCTTC
TRBV12-3/TRBV12-4	TRBJ2-7	TRBD2	.	CASSQSSSGRGYEQYF	TGTGCCAGCAGTCAAAGCTCTAGCGGGAGGGGATACGAGCAGTACTTC
TRBV14	TRBJ1-2	.	.	CASSHPGPTRHGYTF	TGTGCCAGCAGCCATCCCGGACCGACACGACATGGCTACACCTTC
TRBV5-4	TRBJ2-3	.	.	CASSSSVGGILTDTQYF	TGTGCCAGCAGCTCGAGTGTGGGGGGCATTCTCACAGATACGCAGTATTTT
TRBV14	TRBJ1-1	TRBD1	.	CASSQKTGGLNTEAFF	TGTGCCAGCAGCCAAAAGACAGGGGGTCTGAACACTGAAGCTTTCTTT
TRBV5-5	TRBJ2-1	TRBD2	few	CASSLAGAAEQFF	TGTGCCAGCAGCCTAGCGGGAGCGGCTGAGCAGTTCTTC
TRBV12-3/TRBV12-4	TRBJ1-2	.	few	CASSFGYGYTF	TGCGCCAGCAGCTTTGGATATGGCTACACCTTC
TRBV5-1	TRBJ2-1	TRBD2	many	CASSFGAGLYNEQFF	TGCGCCAGCAGCTTTGGAGCGGGACTATACAATGAGCAGTTCTTC
TRBV5-1	TRBJ2-7	.	.	CASSVGTYEQYF	TGCGCCAGCAGCGTTGGTACCTACGAGCAGTACTTC